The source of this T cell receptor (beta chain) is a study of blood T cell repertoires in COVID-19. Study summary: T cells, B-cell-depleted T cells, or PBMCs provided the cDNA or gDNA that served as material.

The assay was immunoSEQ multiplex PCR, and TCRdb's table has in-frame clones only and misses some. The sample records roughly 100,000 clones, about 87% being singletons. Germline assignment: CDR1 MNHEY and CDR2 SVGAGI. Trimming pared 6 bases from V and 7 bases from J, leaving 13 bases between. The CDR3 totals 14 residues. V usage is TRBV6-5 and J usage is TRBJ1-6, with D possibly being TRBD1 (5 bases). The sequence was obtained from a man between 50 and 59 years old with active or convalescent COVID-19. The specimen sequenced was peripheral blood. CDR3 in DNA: TGTGCCAGCAGGGGGCAAGGAACCAATTCACCCCTCCACTTT. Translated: CASRGQGTNSPLHF.